Below are 24 T cell receptor beta chains sequenced from a single sample in a study of cytomegalovirus exposure and HLA in healthy donors. Profiled with immunoSEQ multiplex PCR; TCRdb holds only in-frame clones, not every one. The data contain over 200,000 clones, around 90% of them singletons. Material: PBMCs. The source is a woman between 18 and 30 years old in good health and CMV-seronegative.

The V and J genes are TRBV5-6 and TRBJ1-1; no definite D call. V dropped 0 bases and J dropped 5 bases, with 14 bases sitting between them. The CDR3 is 15 residues long. Germline-derived CDR1 and CDR2 are SGHDT and YYEEEE. The CDR3 here is CASSLGVKGGTEAFF. Here the CDR3 DNA reads TGTGCCAGCAGCTTGGGGGTGAAGGGAGGTACTGAAGCTTTCTTT.

V usage is TRBV10-3 and J usage is TRBJ2-7; D is possibly TRBD2 (6 bases). The CDR3 is made up of 14 amino acids. CDR1 and CDR2 from the germline V gene are ENHRY and SYGVKD. Trimming shortened V by 3 bases and J by 5 bases, and 14 bases separated the two germline ends. The CDR3 sequence: CAISELKGRNEQYF. As DNA, the CDR3 is TGTGCCATCAGTGAACTAAAGGGGAGGAACGAGCAGTACTTC.

The V gene is TRBV2, the J gene TRBJ2-1; D remains unclear. Per the germline V gene, CDR1 is SNHLY and CDR2 is FYNNEI. The CDR3 spans 16 residues. Trimming removed 2 bases at V and 0 bases at J, with 11 bases between. For the CDR3, the DNA is TGTGCCAGCAGTGAATCTGCGGCCTTCTCCTACAATGAGCAGTTCTTC. This gives the protein CASSESAAFSYNEQFF.

The chain combines TRBV7-9 with TRBJ2-3; the D gene is possibly TRBD2 (5 bases). This CDR3 is 14 amino acids long. Germline V gene lookup returns CDR1 SEHNR and CDR2 FQNEAQ (reference sequence). V was clipped by 1 base and J by 1 base, with 6 bases between them. The CDR3 DNA sequence: TGTGCCAGCAGCTTAGACGGGGGCACAGATACGCAGTATTTT. Amino acid sequence: CASSLDGGTDTQYF.

This chain uses TRBV11-2 with TRBJ1-2; TRBD1 agrees at 9 bases. Trimming cost V 6 bases and J 7 bases; bases outside gene matches: 9. CDR3 length equals 14 residues. Germline V gene lookup returns CDR1 SGHAT and CDR2 FQNNGV. CDR3 sequence reads: CASRVTGTGFGYTF. The CDR3 DNA sequence: TGTGCCAGCAGGGTTACCGGGACAGGGTTTGGCTACACCTTC.

The chain employs TRBV14 and TRBJ2-3, with D possibly matching TRBD1 (6 bases). Germline lookup yields CDR1 SGHDN and CDR2 FVKESK. Trimming took 1 base from V and 4 from J, leaving 18 bases between them. The CDR3 loop spans 17 amino acids. In nucleotides, the CDR3 is TGTGCCAGCAGCCAAGCTTGGGGACAAACGTCACCAGATACGCAGTATTTT. This encodes CASSQAWGQTSPDTQYF. The full variable domain, completed using reference TRBV14 and TRBJ2-3, is EAGVTQFPSHSVIEKGQTVTLRCDPISGHDNLYWYRRVMGKEIKFLLHFVKESKQDESGMPNNRFLAERTGGTYSTLKVQPAELEDSGVYFCASSQAWGQTSPDTQYFGPGTRLTVL.

The rearrangement joins TRBV28 to TRBJ2-7; TRBD1 aligns across 9 bases. After removal of 6 bases from V and 3 bases from J, the junction contained 9 bases not matched to a gene. The CDR3 runs 15 residues. The V gene's germline CDR1 is MDHEN and CDR2 SYDVKM. The CDR3 region has the DNA TGTGCCAGCAGCGGGGCGGGACAGGGCCACTACGAGCAGTACGTC. This gives the protein CASSGAGQGHYEQYV.

A few counts support this clone. As DNA, the CDR3 is TGTGCCAGCATTCGAGATTCTAGCACAGATACGCAGTATTTT. It encodes CASIRDSSTDTQYF. The V gene is TRBV2, the J gene TRBJ2-3; D uncertain. The CDR3 is 14 residues long. CDR1 is SNHLY and CDR2 is FYNNEI in the germline V gene. Between the trimmed V and J ends, which lost 7 bases and 0 bases, there was a span of 11 bases.

The chain recombines TRBV5-6 with TRBJ1-1; TRBD1 matches 7 bases. The CDR3 sequence is 17 residues long. Germline V gene lookup returns CDR1 SGHDT and CDR2 YYEEEE. The J segment lost 0 bases and the V segment lost 0 bases, leaving 8 bases of the junction unmatched. The CDR3: CASSLGPGTDVNTEAFF. Written as DNA, the CDR3 is TGTGCCAGCAGCTTGGGGCCCGGGACAGATGTGAACACTGAAGCTTTCTTT.

The gene calls are TRBV7-2 and TRBJ1-3, with D possibly TRBD1 on 5 matching bases. The CDR3 has 15 amino acids. Germline V gene data show CDR1 as SGHTA and CDR2 as FQGNSA. V was pared by 4 bases and J by 4 bases, with 14 bases between. The CDR3 is CASSYNQGFGNTIYF. CDR3 nucleotide sequence: TGTGCCAGCAGCTACAATCAGGGATTCGGAAACACCATATATTTT. The full variable domain, completed using reference TRBV7-2 and TRBJ1-3, is GAGVSQSPSNKVTEKGKDVELRCDPISGHTALYWYRQSLGQGLEFLIYFQGNSAPDKSGLPSDRFSAERTGGSVSTLTIQRTQQEDSAVYLCASSYNQGFGNTIYFGEGSWLTVV.

The CDR3 is CASSVSGVGGKLFF. CDR3 in DNA: TGTGCCAGCAGTGTTTCAGGGGTAGGAGGAAAACTGTTTTTT. The rearrangement joins TRBV25-1 to TRBJ1-4; tentative D call: TRBD1 (6 bases). The germline CDR1 and CDR2 sequences are MGHDK and SYGVNS. V was cut by 4 bases and J by 10 bases, with 16 bases left in between. The CDR3 runs to 14 residues.

The V call is TRBV28, the J call TRBJ1-5, with 7 bases matching TRBD1. This CDR3 contains 11 residues. The ends lost 8 bases at V and 15 bases at J; junction bases unmatched: 10. Germline V lookup: CDR1 MDHEN, CDR2 SYDVKM. The CDR3 nucleotides are TGTGCCAGCGGGCGGGACAGTTGGGGGCATTTT. The encoded protein is CASGRDSWGHF.

In this sample, this clone turned up once. The V gene is TRBV19, the J gene TRBJ2-6, with D uncertain. The CDR3 length is 14 residues. The germline CDR1 and CDR2 sequences are LNHDA and SQIVND (reference sequence). V was pared by 1 base and J by 2 bases, with 3 bases between. The CDR3 reads CASSIGAGANVLTF. CDR3 in DNA: TGTGCCAGTAGTATAGGCGCTGGGGCCAACGTCCTGACTTTC.

The V gene is TRBV6-6, the J gene TRBJ2-2; TRBD2 aligns across 9 bases. The V and J ends lost 6 bases and 0 bases, in that order; junction bases with no gene match: 2. In germline, CDR1 is MNHNY, CDR2 SVGAGI (reference sequence). The CDR3 contains 15 residues. CDR3 sequence: CASRRGGSNTGELFF. The CDR3 coding sequence is TGTGCCAGCAGGCGGGGGGGATCGAACACCGGGGAGCTGTTTTTT.

The chain has TRBV2 and TRBJ1-5; TRBD1 matches at 8 bases. After removal of 2 bases from V and 7 bases from J, the junction contained 13 bases not matched to a gene. The germline CDR1 and CDR2 sequences are SNHLY and FYNNEI. The length of the CDR3 is 17 residues. The CDR3 protein is CASSESPDGTGEQPQHF. Here the CDR3 DNA reads TGTGCCAGCAGTGAATCACCAGACGGGACAGGAGAACAGCCCCAGCATTTT.

The J gene is TRBJ1-6, the V gene TRBV5-6, with D possibly matching TRBD1 (5 bases). The germline V gene encodes CDR1 SGHDT and CDR2 YYEEEE. V was trimmed by 4 bases and J by 9 bases, leaving 14 bases between them. This CDR3 comprises 14 residues. The chain's CDR3 is CASSPGTYGSPLHF. CDR3 bases: TGTGCCAGCAGCCCGGGGACTTACGGTTCACCCCTCCACTTT.

The CDR3 protein is CATSREFLASGSTDTQYF. The CDR3 coding sequence is TGTGCCACCAGCAGAGAGTTTTTGGCTAGCGGTAGCACAGATACGCAGTATTTT. This chain joins TRBV15 and TRBJ2-3; TRBD2 matches at 7 bases. V shed 0 bases, J shed 0 bases, and the junction held 9 bases outside the gene matches. Germline values: CDR1 LNHNV, CDR2 YYDKDF (reference sequence). The CDR3 covers 18 residues.

This clone showed up just once. V usage is TRBV28 and J usage is TRBJ2-7; D gene unclear. This CDR3 is built from 11 residues. V lost 6 bases to trimming and J lost 3 bases, with 6 bases between them. Germline values: CDR1 MDHEN, CDR2 SYDVKM. The CDR3 reads CASSLFYEQYF. The DNA of the CDR3 is TGTGCCAGCAGCCTCTTCTACGAGCAGTACTTC.

This chain connects TRBV6-1 to TRBJ1-1; the D is unclear. This CDR3 is built from 12 residues. With 0 bases removed from V and 7 bases from J, the gap between germline ends came to 6 bases. Germline CDR1 MNHNS, CDR2 SASEGT. CDR3 protein: CASSEANGEAFF. CDR3 DNA sequence: TGTGCCAGCAGTGAAGCTAACGGTGAAGCTTTCTTT.

The J gene is TRBJ2-2, the V gene TRBV27; 8 bases line up with TRBD2. Trimming removed 5 bases from V and 0 bases from J; junction bases left unmatched: 8. This CDR3 comprises 17 residues. The germline V gene has CDR1 MNHEY and CDR2 SMNVEV (reference sequence). CDR3 in amino acids: CASSVLAGSPNTGELFF. Here the CDR3 DNA reads TGTGCCAGCAGTGTCTTAGCGGGGTCGCCGAACACCGGGGAGCTGTTTTTT.

V is TRBV7-9 and J is TRBJ1-6; D perhaps matches TRBD1 (5 bases). CDR3 length: 16 amino acids. From germline, CDR1 is SEHNR and CDR2 FQNEAQ (reference sequence). Trimming pared 5 bases from V and 7 bases from J, leaving 18 bases between. CDR3 sequence: CASSRGGDLWNSPLHF. For the CDR3, the DNA is TGTGCCAGCAGCCGCGGGGGGGACCTGTGGAATTCACCCCTCCACTTT.

This chain uses TRBV6-6 with TRBJ2-2, with D uncertain. V lost 5 bases and J lost 4, with 11 bases in between. The CDR3 length is 14 residues. Per germline, CDR1 MNHNY and CDR2 SVGAGI (reference sequence). The CDR3 nucleotides are TGTGCCAGCAGTGGCCGGGTTGGCACCGGGGAGCTGTTTTTT. It specifies CASSGRVGTGELFF.

This CDR3 is CASSLAEGNRLLSQPQHF. CDR3 DNA: TGTGCCAGCAGCTTAGCGGAGGGGAACAGGTTGCTAAGTCAGCCCCAGCATTTT. This sequence joins TRBV7-8 and TRBJ1-5, with D possibly TRBD1 on 5 matching bases. The CDR3 runs to 18 residues. Between the trimmed V and J ends, which lost 0 bases and 6 bases, there was a span of 21 bases. Germline V gene sequence: CDR1 SGHVS, CDR2 FQNEAQ.

The rearrangement uses TRBV28 and TRBJ1-3; 10 bases match TRBD1. Unmatched junction bases numbered 4, after V lost 4 bases and J lost 1 base. The CDR3 spans 16 residues. In germline, CDR1 is MDHEN, CDR2 SYDVKM. CDR3: CASSSPGQGSGNTIYF. CDR3 nucleotide sequence: TGTGCCAGCAGTTCCCCGGGACAGGGGTCTGGAAACACCATATATTTT.